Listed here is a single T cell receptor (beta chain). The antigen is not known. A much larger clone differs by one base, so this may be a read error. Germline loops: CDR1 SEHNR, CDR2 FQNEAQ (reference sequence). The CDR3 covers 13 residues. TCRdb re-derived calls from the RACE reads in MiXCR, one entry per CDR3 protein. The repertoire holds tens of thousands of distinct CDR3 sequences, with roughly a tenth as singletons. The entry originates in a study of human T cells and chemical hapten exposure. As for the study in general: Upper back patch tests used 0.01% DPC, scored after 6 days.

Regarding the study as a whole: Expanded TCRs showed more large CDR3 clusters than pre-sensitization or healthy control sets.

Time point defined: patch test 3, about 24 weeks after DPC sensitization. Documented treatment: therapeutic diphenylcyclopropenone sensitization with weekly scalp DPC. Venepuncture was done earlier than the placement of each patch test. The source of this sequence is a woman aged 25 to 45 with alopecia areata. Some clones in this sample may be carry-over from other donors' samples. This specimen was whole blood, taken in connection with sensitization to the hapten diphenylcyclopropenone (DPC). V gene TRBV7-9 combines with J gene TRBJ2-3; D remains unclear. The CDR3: CASSPLGSDMQYF. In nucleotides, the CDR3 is TGTGCCAGCAGCCCTTTAGGATCAGATATGCAGTATTTT.